This T cell receptor (beta chain) was profiled in a study of T cell responses to AZD1222 COVID-19 vaccine. Clones were read by immunoSEQ multiplex PCR, and TCRdb kept only the in-frame ones, dropping some. The sample holds under 95,000 clones; 80% to 90% are singletons and the top ten take 8% to 13%. Germline lookup yields CDR1 SGHVS and CDR2 FNYEAQ. The CDR3 sequence is 16 residues long. After removal of 0 bases from V and 5 bases from J, the junction contained 7 bases not matched to a gene. The V and J genes are TRBV7-6 and TRBJ2-5; 9 bases fit TRBD1. The clonotype comes from an adult who received the AZD1222 COVID-19 vaccine. The specimen comprised peripheral blood, sampled 28 days after the second AZD1222 dose. CDR3 bases: TGTGCCAGCAGCTTAGCCGGGACAGGGCCCGGGGAGACCCAGTACTTC. Translated: CASSLAGTGPGETQYF.